This T cell receptor (beta chain) was recorded in a study of early T cells in non-severe SARS-CoV-2 infection. Overall study: Bulk RNA from unsorted whole blood was sequenced; chains were unpaired.

This clonotype has at least ten counts. CDR1 is SGHTA, CDR2 FQGNSA, per germline. Trimming pared 7 bases from V and 9 bases from J, leaving 10 bases between. The CDR3 covers 11 residues. Unique molecular identifiers were added to individual cDNA molecules. One entry per CDR3 protein results from TCRdb running MiXCR on the 5' RACE reads. The sample lists over 30,000 distinct CDR3 sequences, 7.1% occurring once. The rearrangement joins TRBV7-2 to TRBJ2-1; D gene ambiguous. This sequence was found in an adult who was a healthcare worker with PCR-confirmed SARS-CoV-2 infection or an uninfected control (not recorded which). The sequences come from whole blood, collected at baseline. CDR3: CASTYYTEQFF. In nucleotides, the CDR3 is TGTGCCAGCACCTATTATACTGAGCAGTTCTTC.